This T cell receptor (beta chain) was observed in a study of cytomegalovirus exposure and HLA in healthy donors. Germline-derived CDR1 and CDR2 are SGHTA and FQGNSA. J lost 2 bases, V lost 5 bases, and 9 bases had no gene match. The CDR3 runs 16 residues. 60 Vbeta and 13 Jbeta primers were used in PCR. Assay: immunoSEQ multiplex PCR; the TCRdb copy retains only in-frame clones and omits some. In all, the sample yields about 200,000 clones. The TCR comes from a boy aged 5-17 years in good health and CMV-seronegative. J is TRBJ2-5 and V is TRBV7-2; 9 nucleotides agree with TRBD2. The sample comprised PBMCs. CDR3 protein: CASSPRSGGSQETQYF. The CDR3, as DNA: TGTGCCAGCAGCCCTCGTAGCGGGGGATCACAAGAGACCCAGTACTTC.